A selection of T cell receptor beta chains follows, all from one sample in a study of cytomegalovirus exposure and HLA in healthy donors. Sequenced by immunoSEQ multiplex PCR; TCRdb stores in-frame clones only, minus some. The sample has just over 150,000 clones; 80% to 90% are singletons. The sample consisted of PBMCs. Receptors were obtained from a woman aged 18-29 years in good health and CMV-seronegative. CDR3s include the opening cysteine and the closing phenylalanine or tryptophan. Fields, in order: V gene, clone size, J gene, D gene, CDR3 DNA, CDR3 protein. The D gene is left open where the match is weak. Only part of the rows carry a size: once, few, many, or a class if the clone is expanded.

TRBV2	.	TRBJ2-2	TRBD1	TGTGCCAGCAGTGAAGGTTACGGGACAGGAGGGGCCGGGGAGCTGTTTTTT	CASSEGYGTGGAGELFF
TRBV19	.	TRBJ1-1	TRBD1	TGTGCCAGTAGTATAGGTAGGACAGGGGATACTGAAGCTTTCTTT	CASSIGRTGDTEAFF
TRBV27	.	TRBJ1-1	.	TGTGCCAGCAGTTTACTAGGAGACCGTGGTACTGAAGCTTTCTTT	CASSLLGDRGTEAFF
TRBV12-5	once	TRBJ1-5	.	TGTGCTAGTGGTTTTCGGAGCGCCGGCAATCAGCCCCAGCATTTT	CASGFRSAGNQPQHF
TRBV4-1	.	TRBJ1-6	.	TGCGCCAGCAGCCGTGGACAGCTTTCCTTAAATTCACCCCTCCACTTT	CASSRGQLSLNSPLHF
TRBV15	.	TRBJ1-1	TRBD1	TGTGCCACCAGCTATTCTGACAGGGGGGACACTGAAGCTTTCTTT	CATSYSDRGDTEAFF
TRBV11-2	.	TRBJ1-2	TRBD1	TGTGCCAGCAGCTTAGTGGGACAGGGGGCCCCAATAGGTGGCTACACCTTC	CASSLVGQGAPIGGYTF
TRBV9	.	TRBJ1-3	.	TGTGCCAGCAGCGTTGGACAGAGCTCTGGAAACACCATATATTTT	CASSVGQSSGNTIYF
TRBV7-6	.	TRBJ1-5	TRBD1	TGTGCCAGCAGCCCCGGGACAGGGCCTTATCAGCCCCAGCATTTT	CASSPGTGPYQPQHF
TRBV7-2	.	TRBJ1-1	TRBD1	TGTGCCAGCAGCCCCCAAAGAGACAGGGACCAAGCTTTCTTT	CASSPQRDRDQAFF
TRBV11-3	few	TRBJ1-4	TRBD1	TGTGCCAGCAGCCCCCGGACAGGGGATGAAAAACTGTTTTTT	CASSPRTGDEKLFF
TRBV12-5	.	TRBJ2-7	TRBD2	TGTGCTAGTGGTTCGACGACTAGCGGGAGTGAATACGAGCAGTACTTC	CASGSTTSGSEYEQYF
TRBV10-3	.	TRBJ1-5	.	TGTGCCATCAGTGCGCAGGCAGCGGGCAATCAGCCCCAGCATTTT	CAISAQAAGNQPQHF
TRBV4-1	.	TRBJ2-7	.	TGCGCCAGCAGCCTGGACACAGGGACCTACGAGCAGTACTTC	CASSLDTGTYEQYF
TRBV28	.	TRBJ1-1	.	TGTGCCAGCAGGGAGCACACTGAAGCTTTCTTT	CASREHTEAFF
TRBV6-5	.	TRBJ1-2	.	TGTGCCAGCAGCACTATGAGGGGGGGCGCGGGTGGCTACACCTTC	CASSTMRGGAGGYTF
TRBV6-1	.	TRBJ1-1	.	TGTGCCAGCAGTTATGAAATGAGGAACACTGAAGCTTTCTTT	CASSYEMRNTEAFF
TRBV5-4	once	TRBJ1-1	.	TGTGCCAGCAGCTTGGCTCTCACTGAAGCTTTCTTT	CASSLALTEAFF
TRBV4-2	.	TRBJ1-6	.	TGTGCCAGCAGCCAAGGAGGGGGAACACCCCTCCACTTT	CASSQGGGTPLHF
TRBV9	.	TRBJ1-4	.	TGTGCCAGCAGCTCCGGAGGTTACATCGATGAAAAACTGTTTTTT	CASSSGGYIDEKLFF
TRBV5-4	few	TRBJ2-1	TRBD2	TGTGCCAGCAGCTTGAGGCTAGCGGGGGGTAATGAGCAGTTCTTC	CASSLRLAGGNEQFF
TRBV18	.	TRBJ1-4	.	TGTGCCAGCTCACCAAGTCAGGGACTTGAGGAAAAACTGTTTTTT	CASSPSQGLEEKLFF
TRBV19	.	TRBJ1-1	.	TGTGCCAGTAGTATACTGGACAGTCGTTACACTGAAGCTTTCTTT	CASSILDSRYTEAFF
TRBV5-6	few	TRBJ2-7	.	TGTGCCAGCAGCTCCATCTACAGCGAGCAGTACTTC	CASSSIYSEQYF
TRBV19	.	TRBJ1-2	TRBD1	TGTGCCAGTAGTACTCGGACAGGGGATAGGAACTATGGCTACACCTTC	CASSTRTGDRNYGYTF
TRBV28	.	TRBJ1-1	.	TGTGCCAGCAGTCCACAAGGAGGGGTCAAAAACCCTGAAGCTTTCTTT	CASSPQGGVKNPEAFF
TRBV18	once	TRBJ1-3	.	TGTGCCAGCTCACCCCAGGACAGCTCTGGAAACACCATATATTTT	CASSPQDSSGNTIYF
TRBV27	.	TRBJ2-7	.	TGTGCCAGCAGTACCCTGACATCTTACTACGAGCAGTACTTC	CASSTLTSYYEQYF
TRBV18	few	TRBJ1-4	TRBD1	TGTGCCAGCTCACTCGGGACAGGCCGGGAAAAACTGTTTTTT	CASSLGTGREKLFF
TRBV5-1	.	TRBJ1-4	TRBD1	TGCGCCAGCAGTTTTGGACAGGCGTTTAATGAAAAACTGTTTTTT	CASSFGQAFNEKLFF
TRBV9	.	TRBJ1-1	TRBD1	TGTGCCAGCAGCGTAGGGACAGGAAACACTGAAGCTTTCTTT	CASSVGTGNTEAFF
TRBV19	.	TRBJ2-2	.	TGTGCCAGTAGTCCAATGGGGACAGGGTTCGCTAGCGGGGGCCGGAACACCGGGGAGCTGTTTTTT	CASSPMGTGFASGGRNTGELFF
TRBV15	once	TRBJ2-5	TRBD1	TGTGCCACCAGCAGGGACAGGGGGATTGGAGAGACCCAGTACTTC	CATSRDRGIGETQYF
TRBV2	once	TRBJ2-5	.	TGCCTCGTCAAGCGACAGCTCCAAGAGACCCAGTACTTC	CLVKRQLQETQYF
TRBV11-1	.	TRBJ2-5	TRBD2	TGTGCCAGCAGCCTTCTTCGTCGGGAGGGTGAGACCCAGTACTTC	CASSLLRREGETQYF
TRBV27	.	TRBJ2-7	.	TGTGCCAGCAGTTTATCGACAGACCCCTACGAGCAGTACTTC	CASSLSTDPYEQYF
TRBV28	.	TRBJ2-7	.	TGTGCCAGCAGTTTCCTCTTCTTCGATCGACGGGGCTCCTACGAGCAGTACTTC	CASSFLFFDRRGSYEQYF
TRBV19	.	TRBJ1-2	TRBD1	TGTGCCAGTAGTATAGGGGACAGAATAAGGACTTATGGCTACACCTTC	CASSIGDRIRTYGYTF